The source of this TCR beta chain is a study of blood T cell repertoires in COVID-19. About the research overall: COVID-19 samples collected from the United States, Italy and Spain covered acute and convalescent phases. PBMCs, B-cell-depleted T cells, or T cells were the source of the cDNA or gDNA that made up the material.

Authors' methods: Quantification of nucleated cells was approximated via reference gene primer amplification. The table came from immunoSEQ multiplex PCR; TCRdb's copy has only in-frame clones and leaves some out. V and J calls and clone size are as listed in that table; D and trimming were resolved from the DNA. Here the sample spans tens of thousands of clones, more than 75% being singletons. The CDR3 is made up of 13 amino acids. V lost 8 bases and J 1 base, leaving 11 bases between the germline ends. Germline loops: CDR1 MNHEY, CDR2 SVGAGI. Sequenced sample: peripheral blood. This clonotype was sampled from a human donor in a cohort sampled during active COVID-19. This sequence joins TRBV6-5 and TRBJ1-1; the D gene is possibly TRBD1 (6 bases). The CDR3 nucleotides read TGTGCCAGCTTGGCCAGGGGGAACACTGAAGCTTTCTTT. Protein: CASLARGNTEAFF.